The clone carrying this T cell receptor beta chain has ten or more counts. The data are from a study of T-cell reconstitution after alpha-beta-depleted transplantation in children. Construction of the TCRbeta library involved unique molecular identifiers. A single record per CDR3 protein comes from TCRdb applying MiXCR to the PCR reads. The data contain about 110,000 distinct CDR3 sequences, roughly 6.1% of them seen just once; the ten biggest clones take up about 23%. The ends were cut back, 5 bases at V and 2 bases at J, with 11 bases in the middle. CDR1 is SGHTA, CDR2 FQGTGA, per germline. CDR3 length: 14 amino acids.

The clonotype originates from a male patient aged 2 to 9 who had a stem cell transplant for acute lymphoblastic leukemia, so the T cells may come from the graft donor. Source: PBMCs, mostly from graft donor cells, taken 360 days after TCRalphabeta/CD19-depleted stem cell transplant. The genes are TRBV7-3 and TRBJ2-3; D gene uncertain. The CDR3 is CASSQARPTDTQYF. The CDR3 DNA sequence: TGTGCCAGCAGCCAGGCCCGGCCCACAGATACGCAGTATTTT.